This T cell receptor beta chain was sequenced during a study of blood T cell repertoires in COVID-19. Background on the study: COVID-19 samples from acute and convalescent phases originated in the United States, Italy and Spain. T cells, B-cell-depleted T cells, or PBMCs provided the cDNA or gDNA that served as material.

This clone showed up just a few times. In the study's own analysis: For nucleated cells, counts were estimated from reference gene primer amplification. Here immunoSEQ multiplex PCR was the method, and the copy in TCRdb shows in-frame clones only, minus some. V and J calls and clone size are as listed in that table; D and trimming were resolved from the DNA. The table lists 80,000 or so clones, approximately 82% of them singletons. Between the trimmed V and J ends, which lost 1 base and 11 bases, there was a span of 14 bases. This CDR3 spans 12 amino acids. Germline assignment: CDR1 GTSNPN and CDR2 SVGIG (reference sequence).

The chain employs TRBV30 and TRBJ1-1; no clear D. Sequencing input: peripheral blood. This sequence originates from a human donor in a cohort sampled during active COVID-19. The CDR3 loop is CAWSEAGRAAFF. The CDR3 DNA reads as TGTGCCTGGAGTGAAGCCGGGAGGGCCGCTTTCTTT.